This T cell receptor (beta chain) was sequenced during a study of response to subunit inactivated influenza vaccine. TCRdb reprocessed the RT-PCR reads via MiXCR and lists one record per CDR3 protein. The data show around 600,000 distinct CDR3 sequences, approximately 11% seen once. The CDR3 has 14 amino acids. V was trimmed by 3 bases and J by 2 bases, leaving 10 bases between them. Only a few counts were recorded for this clonotype. Separately, the same data were catalogued under a study of T cells expressing NK-cell markers. From that report: For TCR beta, cDNA was produced by 5'RACE template switching with UMIs. Most of the eight sequenced donors were classified as HCMV-seropositive, and one was classified as seronegative.

This TCR derives from a man aged 45-65 years who received an inactivated influenza vaccine. Sequenced material: PBMCs from blood, taken on the day of vaccination. V and J are TRBV12-3 or TRBV12-4 and TRBJ2-5, with D hard to call. CDR3 coding DNA: TGTGCCAGCAGTTTCGTGGACCAACAAGAGACCCAGTACTTC. This translates into CASSFVDQQETQYF.